This T cell receptor (beta chain) comes out of a study of blood T cell repertoires in COVID-19. Turning to the study itself: Sites in the United States, Italy and Spain provided acute and convalescent COVID-19 samples. The cDNA or gDNA used as material had been derived from T cells, B-cell-depleted T cells, or PBMCs.

Study processing details: Reference gene primer amplification gave estimated nucleated cell counts. TCRdb's copy holds only in-frame clones and misses some; the assay was immunoSEQ multiplex PCR. D and trimming were read from the DNA, whereas the V and J calls and clone size are those reported in that table. The sample contains approximately 90,000 clones, around 85% of which appear only once. Between the trimmed V and J ends, which lost 3 bases and 4 bases, there was a span of 13 bases. Germline assignment: CDR1 SGDLS and CDR2 YYNGEE. The CDR3 extends over 15 amino acids. This sequence joins TRBV9 and TRBJ2-2, with D tentatively TRBD2 (6 bases). Input material: peripheral blood. This TCR was recovered from a man older than 75 with acute or convalescent COVID-19. CDR3 protein: CASSDRDWSTGELFF. CDR3 DNA: TGTGCCAGCAGCGACCGGGACTGGAGCACCGGGGAGCTGTTTTTT. Full variable domain (outside the CDR3, taken from reference TRBV9 and TRBJ2-2): DSGVTQTPKHLITATGQRVTLRCSPRSGDLSVYWYQQSLDQGLQFLIQYYNGEERAKGNILERFSAQQFPDLHSELNLSSLELGDSALYFCASSDRDWSTGELFFGEGSRLTVL.